A single sample gave rise to the 16 T cell receptor beta chains below, sequenced in a study of cytomegalovirus exposure and HLA in healthy donors. Using immunoSEQ multiplex PCR, the repertoire was profiled, and TCRdb retains in-frame clones only, with some absent. This sample has roughly 150,000 clones, with more than 75% found just once. The source material was PBMCs. The receptors originated from a man in his late teens or twenties in good health and CMV-seronegative.

The chain joins TRBV5-1 to TRBJ1-1; D is unclear. Germline V gene sequence: CDR1 SGHRS, CDR2 YFSETQ. V lost 4 bases to trimming and J lost 2 bases, with 15 bases between them. The CDR3 runs to 15 residues. The DNA for the CDR3 is TGCGCCAGCAGCCTACCGAAGGAGGCAAACACTGAAGCTTTCTTT. Amino acid sequence: CASSLPKEANTEAFF.

This rearrangement joins TRBV19 to TRBJ1-2; D not resolved. This CDR3 has 15 amino acids. Germline CDR1 and CDR2: LNHDA and SQIVND (reference sequence). V dropped 3 bases and J dropped 4 bases, with 15 bases sitting between them. The CDR3 reads CASSIQHPRSYGYTF. The CDR3 region has the DNA TGTGCCAGTAGTATCCAACACCCTCGAAGCTATGGCTACACCTTC.

This chain uses TRBV6-5 with TRBJ1-5, with D maybe TRBD1 (5 bases). Germline CDR1 is MNHEY and CDR2 is SVGAGI. V gave up 2 bases and J gave up 6 bases, with 8 bases separating them. CDR3 length: 13 amino acids. For the CDR3, the DNA is TGTGCCAGCAGTTACGGGGCTAGTCAGCCCCAGCATTTT. It specifies CASSYGASQPQHF.

The CDR3 here is CASSETSGVFNEQFF. DNA for the CDR3: TGTGCCAGCAGTGAAACTAGCGGGGTCTTTAATGAGCAGTTCTTC. The chain uses TRBV2 and TRBJ2-1, with 10 bases aligning to TRBD2. With V trimmed by 2 bases and J by 7 bases, 5 bases remained unmatched. Germline V gene lookup returns CDR1 SNHLY and CDR2 FYNNEI. The CDR3 extends over 15 amino acids. The full variable domain, rest sourced from reference TRBV2 and TRBJ2-1, is EPEVTQTPSHQVTQMGQEVILRCVPISNHLYFYWYRQILGQKVEFLVSFYNNEISEKSEIFDDQFSVERPDGSNFTLKIRSTKLEDSAMYFCASSETSGVFNEQFFGPGTRLTVL.

This clone has a single count. The chain combines TRBV5-1 with TRBJ2-3; 10 bases are a match to TRBD2. Trimming at V came to 5 bases and at J to 4 bases, leaving 7 bases not matched to a gene. Germline CDR1 is SGHRS and CDR2 is YFSETQ. This CDR3 comprises 15 residues. The CDR3 here is CASSLTSGSADTQYF. CDR3 DNA: TGCGCCAGCAGTTTGACTAGCGGGTCTGCAGATACGCAGTATTTT.

This sequence joins TRBV10-2 and TRBJ1-1, with 11 bases fitting TRBD1. Germline trimming cut 6 bases from V and 5 bases from J; bases unmatched to any gene: 8. Germline CDR1 and CDR2: WSHSY and SAAADI. The CDR3 covers 15 residues. The CDR3 coding sequence is TGCGCCAGCAGGACCTCCGGGACAGGGGGGACTGAAGCTTTCTTT. Amino acid sequence: CASRTSGTGGTEAFF.

This rearrangement joins TRBV29-1 to TRBJ2-1; 12 bases are a match to TRBD1. Germline V gene lookup returns CDR1 SQVTM and CDR2 ANQGSEA. Trimming at V came to 7 bases and at J to 5 bases, leaving 6 bases not matched to a gene. The CDR3 loop spans 14 amino acids. CDR3 sequence: CSETGTGGNNEQFF. The CDR3 nucleotides are TGCAGCGAGACCGGGACAGGGGGCAACAATGAGCAGTTCTTC.

The chain joins TRBV25-1 to TRBJ1-2, with TRBD1 matching over 7 bases. CDR1 is MGHDK, CDR2 SYGVNS, per germline. The CDR3 is made up of 14 amino acids. The trim removed 3 bases at V and 7 bases at J, leaving 8 bases unmatched. In DNA form, the CDR3 reads TGTGCCAGCAGTGATTTGACAGGGAGGATTGGCTACACCTTC. Translation: CASSDLTGRIGYTF.

The chain couples TRBV15 to TRBJ2-2; the D gene is possibly TRBD1 (7 bases). Trimming took 0 bases from V and 4 from J, leaving 15 bases between them. The CDR3 consists of 17 residues. Germline V lookup: CDR1 LNHNV, CDR2 YYDKDF (reference sequence). The CDR3 spells CATSRDRAGGSTGELFF. The CDR3 nucleotides are TGTGCCACCAGCAGAGATCGGGCAGGGGGGAGCACCGGGGAGCTGTTTTTT.

The chain carries TRBV28 and TRBJ1-2; D possibly corresponds to TRBD1 (6 bases). CDR3 size: 15 residues. Germline V gene lookup returns CDR1 MDHEN and CDR2 SYDVKM. V gave up 5 bases and J gave up 0 bases, with 13 bases separating them. The CDR3 is CASSPRGQPNYGYTF. The CDR3 bases are TGTGCCAGCAGTCCCAGAGGACAGCCTAACTATGGCTACACCTTC.

The V and J genes are TRBV28 and TRBJ1-2, with 8 positions matching TRBD1. CDR3 length equals 14 residues. Germline CDR1 reads MDHEN; CDR2 reads SYDVKM. J was trimmed by 4 bases and V by 6 bases; bases with no gene match: 7. CDR3 in amino acids: CASSPDRGGYGYTF. In DNA, the CDR3 is TGTGCCAGCAGCCCAGACAGGGGCGGCTATGGCTACACCTTC.

The V call is TRBV6-6, the J call TRBJ2-7; TRBD1 is a possible D gene (5 bases). V shed 1 base and J shed 0 bases, with 13 bases lying between them. There are 16 residues in the CDR3. The germline CDR1 and CDR2 sequences are MNHNY and SVGAGI (reference sequence). The CDR3 bases are TGTGCCAGCAGTTACTGGCGAAGGGGCCTCTCCTACGAGCAGTACTTC. This gives the protein CASSYWRRGLSYEQYF.

The chain carries TRBV7-2 and TRBJ2-3; TRBD2 agrees at 11 bases. The trim removed 5 bases at V and 2 bases at J, leaving 6 bases unmatched. Germline-derived CDR1 and CDR2 are SGHTA and FQGNSA. The CDR3 consists of 16 residues. DNA for the CDR3: TGTGCCAGCAGCCGTGGGACTAGCGGCTACACAGATACGCAGTATTTT. This encodes CASSRGTSGYTDTQYF.

The rearrangement links TRBV5-4 to TRBJ2-7; TRBD2 matches at 9 bases. Germline assignment: CDR1 SGHNT and CDR2 YYREEE (reference sequence). V gave up 0 bases and J gave up 0 bases; unmatched junction bases: 1. The CDR3 is 15 residues long. CDR3 in DNA: TGTGCCAGCAGCTTGGATAGCGGGAGCTCCTACGAGCAGTACTTC. It encodes CASSLDSGSSYEQYF. Full variable domain (rest looked up from reference TRBV5-4 and TRBJ2-7): ETGVTQSPTHLIKTRGQQVTLRCSSQSGHNTVSWYQQALGQGPQFIFQYYREEENGRGNFPPRFSGLQFPNYSSELNVNALELDDSALYLCASSLDSGSSYEQYFGPGTRLTVT.

The V call is TRBV10-3, the J call TRBJ1-5; TRBD1 might be the D (5 bases). With 10 bases removed from V and 1 base from J, the gap between germline ends came to 17 bases. The V gene's germline CDR1 is ENHRY and CDR2 SYGVKD. This CDR3 is built from 15 residues. The CDR3 nucleotides read TGTGCCAGCTCTCCCACAGGTCAAAGCAATCAGCCCCAGCATTTT. This translates into CASSPTGQSNQPQHF.

The J gene is TRBJ1-6, the V gene TRBV29-1; possible D gene TRBD1, 6 bases. Germline V gene sequence: CDR1 SQVTM, CDR2 ANQGSEA. The CDR3 is 10 amino acids. Trimming stripped 7 bases from V and 19 bases from J, with 17 bases between. CDR3 sequence (DNA): TGCAGCGCTAAGGGGACATCTCCTCACTTT. As protein: CSAKGTSPHF.